This entry features one TCR beta chain sequence. This sample is part of a study of shared clonotypes between healthy human individuals. Whole-study context: Donors were a couple of women and a few men aged 18 to 49.

Within Nashville, Tennessee resided all donors, each a Caucasian adult. Genomic DNA (from each subset) was split evenly across several immunoSEQ plates. The repertoire was sequenced with immunoSEQ multiplex PCR; TCRdb's copy has only in-frame clones and lacks some. The sample includes fewer than 2.5 million clones, 80% to 95% of them seen just once. Germline V gene sequence: CDR1 SGHVS, CDR2 FNYEAQ. Between the trimmed V and J ends, which lost 4 bases and 4 bases, there was a span of 16 bases. This CDR3 has 16 amino acids. The chain employs TRBV7-6 and TRBJ2-2, with D possibly matching TRBD2 (7 bases). Material for sequencing was naive CD4+ T cells from PBMCs. Subset reported: CD45RA+ positively selected. The sequence was collected from a man aged 18 to 35 in good health. Some clones in this sample may be carry-over from other donors' samples. The CDR3 nucleotides are TGTGCCAGCAGCTCCCGTTCGGGGGGCGGCACCGGGGAGCTGTTTTTT. Translating it yields CASSSRSGGGTGELFF.